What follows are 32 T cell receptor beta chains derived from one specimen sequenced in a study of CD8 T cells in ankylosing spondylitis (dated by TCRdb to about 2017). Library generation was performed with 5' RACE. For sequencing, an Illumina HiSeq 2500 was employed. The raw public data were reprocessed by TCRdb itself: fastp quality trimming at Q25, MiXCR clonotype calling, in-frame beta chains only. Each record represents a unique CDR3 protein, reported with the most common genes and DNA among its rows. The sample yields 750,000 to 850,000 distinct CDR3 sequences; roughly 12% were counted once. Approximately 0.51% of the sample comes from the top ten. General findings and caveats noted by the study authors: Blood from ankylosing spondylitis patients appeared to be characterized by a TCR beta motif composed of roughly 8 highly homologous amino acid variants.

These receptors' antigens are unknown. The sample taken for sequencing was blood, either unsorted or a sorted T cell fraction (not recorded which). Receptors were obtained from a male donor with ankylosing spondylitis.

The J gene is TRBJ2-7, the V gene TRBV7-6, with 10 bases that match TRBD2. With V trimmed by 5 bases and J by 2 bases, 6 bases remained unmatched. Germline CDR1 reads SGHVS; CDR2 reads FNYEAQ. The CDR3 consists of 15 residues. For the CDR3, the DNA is TGTGCCAGCAGCCTGACTAGCGGGCGTCCCTACGAGCAGTACTTC. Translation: CASSLTSGRPYEQYF. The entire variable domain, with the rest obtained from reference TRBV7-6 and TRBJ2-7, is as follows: GAGVSQSPRYKVTKRGQDVALRCDPISGHVSLYWYRQALGQGPEFLTYFNYEAQQDKSGLPNDRFSAERPEGSISTLTIQRTEQRDSAMYRCASSLTSGRPYEQYFGPGTRLTVT.

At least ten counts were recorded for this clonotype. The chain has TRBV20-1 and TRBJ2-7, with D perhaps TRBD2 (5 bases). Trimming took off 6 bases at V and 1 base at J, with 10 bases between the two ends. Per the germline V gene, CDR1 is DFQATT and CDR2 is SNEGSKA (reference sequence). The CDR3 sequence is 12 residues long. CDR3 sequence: CSARTSSYEQYF. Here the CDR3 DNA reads TGCAGTGCCAGGACTTCTTCCTACGAGCAGTACTTC.

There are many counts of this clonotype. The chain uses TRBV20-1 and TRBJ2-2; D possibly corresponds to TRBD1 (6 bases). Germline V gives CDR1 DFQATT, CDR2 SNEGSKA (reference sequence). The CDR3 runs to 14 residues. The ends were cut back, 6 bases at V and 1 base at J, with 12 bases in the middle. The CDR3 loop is CSAPPGQNTGELFF. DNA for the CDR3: TGCAGTGCCCCTCCGGGACAGAACACCGGGGAGCTGTTTTTT.

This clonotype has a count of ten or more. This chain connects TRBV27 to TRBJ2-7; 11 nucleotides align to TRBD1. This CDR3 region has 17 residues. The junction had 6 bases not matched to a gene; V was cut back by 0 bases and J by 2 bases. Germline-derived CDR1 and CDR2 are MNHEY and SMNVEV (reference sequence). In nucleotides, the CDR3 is TGTGCCAGCAGTTTATCGAGGGGACAGGGGGGAACCTACGAGCAGTACTTC. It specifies CASSLSRGQGGTYEQYF.

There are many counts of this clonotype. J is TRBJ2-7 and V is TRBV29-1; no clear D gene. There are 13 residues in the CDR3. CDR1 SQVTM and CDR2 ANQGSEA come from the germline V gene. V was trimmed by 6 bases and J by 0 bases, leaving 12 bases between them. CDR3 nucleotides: TGCAGCGTAAGACTGGGAAGCTCCTACGAGCAGTACTTC. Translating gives CSVRLGSSYEQYF.

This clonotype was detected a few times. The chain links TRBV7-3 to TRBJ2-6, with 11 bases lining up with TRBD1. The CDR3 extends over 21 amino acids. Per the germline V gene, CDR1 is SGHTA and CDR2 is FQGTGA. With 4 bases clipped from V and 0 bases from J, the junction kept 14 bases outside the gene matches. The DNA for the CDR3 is TGTGCCAGCAGCTCAAAAGGAGGATGGGACAGGGGGGGCTCTGGGGCCAACGTCCTGACTTTC. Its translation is CASSSKGGWDRGGSGANVLTF.

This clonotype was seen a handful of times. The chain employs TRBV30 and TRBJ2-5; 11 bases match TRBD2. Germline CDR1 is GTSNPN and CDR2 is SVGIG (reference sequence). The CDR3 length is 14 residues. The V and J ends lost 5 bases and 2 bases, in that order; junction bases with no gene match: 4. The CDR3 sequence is CAWARLAGQETQYF. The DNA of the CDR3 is TGTGCCTGGGCAAGACTAGCGGGGCAAGAGACCCAGTACTTC.

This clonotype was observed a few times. The CDR3 region is CASSLEGQVGQPQHF. CDR3 nucleotides: TGTGCCAGCAGCTTAGAAGGGCAGGTTGGTCAGCCCCAGCATTTT. The V call is TRBV7-6, the J call TRBJ1-5, with no clear D. Germline loops: CDR1 SGHVS, CDR2 FNYEAQ. V dropped 1 base and J dropped 6 bases, with 13 bases sitting between them. The CDR3 covers 15 residues.

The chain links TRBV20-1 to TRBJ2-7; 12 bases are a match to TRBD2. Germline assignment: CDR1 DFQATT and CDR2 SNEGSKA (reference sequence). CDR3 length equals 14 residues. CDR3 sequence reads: CSRRRLAGEYEQYF. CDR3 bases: TGCAGCCGACGTAGACTAGCGGGAGAATACGAGCAGTACTTC.

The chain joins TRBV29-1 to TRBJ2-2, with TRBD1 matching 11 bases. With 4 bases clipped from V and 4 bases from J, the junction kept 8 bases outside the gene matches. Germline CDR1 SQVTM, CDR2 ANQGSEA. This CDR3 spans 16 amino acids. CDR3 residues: CSVGDPGTGGTGELFF. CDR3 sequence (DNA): TGCAGCGTTGGGGATCCCGGGACAGGGGGCACCGGGGAGCTGTTTTTT.

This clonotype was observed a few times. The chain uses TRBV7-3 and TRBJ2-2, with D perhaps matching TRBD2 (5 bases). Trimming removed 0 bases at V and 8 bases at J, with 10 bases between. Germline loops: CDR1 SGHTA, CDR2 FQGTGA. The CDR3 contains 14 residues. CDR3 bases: TGTGCCAGCAGCTTAACGGTGCGCGGGGGGGAGCTGTTTTTT. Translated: CASSLTVRGGELFF.

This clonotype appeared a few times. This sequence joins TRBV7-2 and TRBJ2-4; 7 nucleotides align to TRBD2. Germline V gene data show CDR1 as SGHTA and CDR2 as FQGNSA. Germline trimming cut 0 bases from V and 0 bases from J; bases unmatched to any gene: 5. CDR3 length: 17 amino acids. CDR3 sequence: CASSLAGRAGAKNIQYF. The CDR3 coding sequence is TGTGCCAGCAGCTTAGCGGGGAGGGCTGGAGCCAAAAACATTCAGTACTTC.

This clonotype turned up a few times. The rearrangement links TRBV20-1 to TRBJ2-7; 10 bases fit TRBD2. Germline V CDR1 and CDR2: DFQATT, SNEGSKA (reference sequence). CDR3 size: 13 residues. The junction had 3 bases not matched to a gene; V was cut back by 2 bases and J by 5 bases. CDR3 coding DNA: TGCAGTGCTAGATGGACTAGCGGTAACGAGCAGTACTTC. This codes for CSARWTSGNEQYF.

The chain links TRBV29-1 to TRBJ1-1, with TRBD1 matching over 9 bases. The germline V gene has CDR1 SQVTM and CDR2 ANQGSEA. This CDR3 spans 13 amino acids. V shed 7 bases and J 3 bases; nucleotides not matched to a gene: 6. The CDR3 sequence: CSGDRGWDTEAFF. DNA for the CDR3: TGCAGCGGCGACAGGGGGTGGGACACTGAAGCTTTCTTT. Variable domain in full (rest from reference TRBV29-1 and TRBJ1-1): SAVISQKPSRDICQRGTSLTIQCQVDSQVTMMFWYRQQPGQSLTLIATANQGSEATYESGFVIDKFPISRPNLTFSTLTVSNMSPEDSSIYLCSGDRGWDTEAFFGQGTRLTVV.

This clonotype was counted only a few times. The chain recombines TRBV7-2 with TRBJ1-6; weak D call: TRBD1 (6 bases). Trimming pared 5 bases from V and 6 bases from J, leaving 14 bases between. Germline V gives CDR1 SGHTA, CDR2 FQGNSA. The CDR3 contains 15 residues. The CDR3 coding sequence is TGTGCCAGCAGCCAATCAGGGGTTCGTAATTCACCCCTCCACTTT. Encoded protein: CASSQSGVRNSPLHF.

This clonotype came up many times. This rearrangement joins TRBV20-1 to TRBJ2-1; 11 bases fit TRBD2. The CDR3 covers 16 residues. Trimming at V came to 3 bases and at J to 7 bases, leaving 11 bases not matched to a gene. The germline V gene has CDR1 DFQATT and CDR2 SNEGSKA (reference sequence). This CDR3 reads CSARVPSGRTGNEQFF. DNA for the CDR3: TGCAGTGCTAGGGTTCCTAGCGGGAGGACGGGTAATGAGCAGTTCTTC.

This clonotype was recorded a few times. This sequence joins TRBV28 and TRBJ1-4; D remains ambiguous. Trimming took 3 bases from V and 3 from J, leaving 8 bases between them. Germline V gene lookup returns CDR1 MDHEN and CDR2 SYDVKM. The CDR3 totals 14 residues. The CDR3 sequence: CASSLVASNEKLFF. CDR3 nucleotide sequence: TGTGCCAGCAGTTTGGTAGCGTCTAATGAAAAACTGTTTTTT. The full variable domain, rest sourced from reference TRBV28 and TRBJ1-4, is DVKVTQSSRYLVKRTGEKVFLECVQDMDHENMFWYRQDPGLGLRLIYFSYDVKMKEKGDIPEGYSVSREKKERFSLILESASTNQTSMYLCASSLVASNEKLFFGSGTQLSVL.

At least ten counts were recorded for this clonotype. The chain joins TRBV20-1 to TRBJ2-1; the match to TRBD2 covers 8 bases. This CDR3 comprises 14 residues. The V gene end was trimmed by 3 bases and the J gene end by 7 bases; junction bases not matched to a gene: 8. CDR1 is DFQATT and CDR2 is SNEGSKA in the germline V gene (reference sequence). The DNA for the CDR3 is TGCAGTGCTAGCCTAGGGACTAGATTTAATGAGCAGTTCTTC. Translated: CSASLGTRFNEQFF.

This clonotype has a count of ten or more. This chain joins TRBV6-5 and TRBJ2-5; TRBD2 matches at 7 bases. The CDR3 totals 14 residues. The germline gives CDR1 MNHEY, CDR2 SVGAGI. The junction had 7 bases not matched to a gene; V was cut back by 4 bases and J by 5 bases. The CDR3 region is CASSSRSAGETQYF. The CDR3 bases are TGTGCCAGCAGTTCCCGATCAGCGGGGGAGACCCAGTACTTC.

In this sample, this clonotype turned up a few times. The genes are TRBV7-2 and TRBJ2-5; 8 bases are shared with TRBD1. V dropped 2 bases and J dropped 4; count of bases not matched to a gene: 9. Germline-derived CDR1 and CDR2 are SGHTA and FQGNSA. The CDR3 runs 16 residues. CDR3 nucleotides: TGTGCCAGCAGCTTAACTTTTAGGACAGGGCGAGAGACCCAGTACTTC. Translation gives CASSLTFRTGRETQYF.

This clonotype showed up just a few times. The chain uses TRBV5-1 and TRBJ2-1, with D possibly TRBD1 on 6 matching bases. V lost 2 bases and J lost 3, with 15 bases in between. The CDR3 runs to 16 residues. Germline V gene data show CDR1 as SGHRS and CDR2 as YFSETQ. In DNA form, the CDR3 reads TGCGCCAGCAGCTTCGTAACAGGGAATGACTACAATGAGCAGTTCTTC. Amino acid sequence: CASSFVTGNDYNEQFF.

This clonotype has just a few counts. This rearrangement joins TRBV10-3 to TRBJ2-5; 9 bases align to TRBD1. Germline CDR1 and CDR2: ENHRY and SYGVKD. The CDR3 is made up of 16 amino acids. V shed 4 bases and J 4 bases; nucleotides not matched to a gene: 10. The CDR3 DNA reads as TGTGCCATCAGTGCCCTAGGAGGACAGGGGAGAGAGACCCAGTACTTC. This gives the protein CAISALGGQGRETQYF.

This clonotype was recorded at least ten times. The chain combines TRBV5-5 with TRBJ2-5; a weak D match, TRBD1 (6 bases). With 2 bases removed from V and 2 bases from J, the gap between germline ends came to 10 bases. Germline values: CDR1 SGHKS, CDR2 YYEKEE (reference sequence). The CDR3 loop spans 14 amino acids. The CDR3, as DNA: TGTGCCAGCAGCTTAGCGACAGGACAAGAGACCCAGTACTTC. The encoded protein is CASSLATGQETQYF.

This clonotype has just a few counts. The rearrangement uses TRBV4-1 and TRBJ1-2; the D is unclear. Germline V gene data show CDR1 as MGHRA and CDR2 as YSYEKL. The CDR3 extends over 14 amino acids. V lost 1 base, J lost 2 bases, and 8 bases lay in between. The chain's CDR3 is CASSQVGVNYGYTF. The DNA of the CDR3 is TGCGCCAGCAGCCAAGTTGGAGTAAACTATGGCTACACCTTC.

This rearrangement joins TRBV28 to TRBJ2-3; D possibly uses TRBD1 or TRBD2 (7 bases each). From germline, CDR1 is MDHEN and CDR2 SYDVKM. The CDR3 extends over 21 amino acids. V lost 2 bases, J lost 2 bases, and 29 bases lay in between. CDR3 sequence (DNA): TGTGCCAGCAGTTTACGACAGGGCCGCAATCTAGCGCGGGAGAACACAGATACGCAGTATTTT. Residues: CASSLRQGRNLARENTDTQYF. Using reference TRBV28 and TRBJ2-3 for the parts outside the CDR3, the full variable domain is DVKVTQSSRYLVKRTGEKVFLECVQDMDHENMFWYRQDPGLGLRLIYFSYDVKMKEKGDIPEGYSVSREKKERFSLILESASTNQTSMYLCASSLRQGRNLARENTDTQYFGPGTRLTVL.

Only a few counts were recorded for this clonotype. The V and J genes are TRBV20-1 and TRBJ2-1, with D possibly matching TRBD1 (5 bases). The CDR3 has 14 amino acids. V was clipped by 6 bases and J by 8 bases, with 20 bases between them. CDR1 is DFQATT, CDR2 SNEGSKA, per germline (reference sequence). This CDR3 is CSADSRSWSDEQFF. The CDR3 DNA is TGCAGTGCAGACAGCAGGTCGTGGTCAGATGAGCAGTTCTTC.

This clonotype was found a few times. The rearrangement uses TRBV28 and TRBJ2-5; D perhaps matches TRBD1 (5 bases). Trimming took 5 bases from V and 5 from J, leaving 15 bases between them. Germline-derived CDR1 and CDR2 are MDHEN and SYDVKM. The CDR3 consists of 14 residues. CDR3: CASSQGFFGETQYF. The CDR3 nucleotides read TGTGCCAGCAGTCAGGGTTTCTTCGGGGAGACCCAGTACTTC.

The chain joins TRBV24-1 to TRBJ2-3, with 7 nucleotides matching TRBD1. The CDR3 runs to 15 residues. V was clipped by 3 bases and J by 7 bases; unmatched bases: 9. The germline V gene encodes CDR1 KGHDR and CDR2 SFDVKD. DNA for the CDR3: TGTGCCACCAGTGATCCCAGGACAGGAGCAAATACGCAGTATTTT. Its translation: CATSDPRTGANTQYF.

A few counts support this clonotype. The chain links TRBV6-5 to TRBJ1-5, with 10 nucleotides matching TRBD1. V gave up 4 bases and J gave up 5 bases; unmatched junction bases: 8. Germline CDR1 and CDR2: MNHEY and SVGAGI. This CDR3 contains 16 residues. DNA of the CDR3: TGTGCCAGCAGTTCCTTGGGACAGGGGAAATATCAGCCCCAGCATTTT. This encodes CASSSLGQGKYQPQHF.

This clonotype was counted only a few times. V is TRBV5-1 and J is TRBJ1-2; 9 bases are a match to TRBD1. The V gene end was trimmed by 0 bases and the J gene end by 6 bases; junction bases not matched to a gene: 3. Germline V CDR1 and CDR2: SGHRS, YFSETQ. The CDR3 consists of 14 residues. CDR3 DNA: TGCGCCAGCAGCTTGGTGACAGGGGGTCATGGCTACACCTTC. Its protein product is CASSLVTGGHGYTF.

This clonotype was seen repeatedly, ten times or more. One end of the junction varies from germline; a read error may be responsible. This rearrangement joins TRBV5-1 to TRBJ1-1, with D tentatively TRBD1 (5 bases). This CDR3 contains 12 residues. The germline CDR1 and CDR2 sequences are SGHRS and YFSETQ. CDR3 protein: CASSLAGGEAFF. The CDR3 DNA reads TGTGCCAGCAGCTTAGCGGGGGGAGAAGCTTTCTTT.

CDR3 sequence: CASSLEGGPNQPQHF. As DNA, the CDR3 is TGTGCCAGCAGCTTAGAAGGGGGCCCCAATCAGCCCCAGCATTTT. The V gene is TRBV7-9, the J gene TRBJ1-5, with TRBD1 matching over 7 bases. The CDR3 covers 15 residues. Germline CDR1 and CDR2: SEHNR and FQNEAQ (reference sequence). The V gene end was trimmed by 1 base and the J gene end by 3 bases; junction bases not matched to a gene: 3.